These 15 T cell receptor beta chains were all obtained from the same sample, sequenced in a study of CD8 T cells in ankylosing spondylitis. Study-wide findings and caveats: A TCR beta motif of under 10 highly homologous variants appeared characteristic of ankylosing spondylitis blood.

These receptors have no identified antigens. A single record per CDR3 protein comes from TCRdb applying MiXCR to the 5' RACE reads. Found here are about 750,000 distinct CDR3 sequences, around 20% of them singletons; the top ten hold about 19%. Sample: blood, either unsorted or a sorted T cell fraction (not recorded which). These receptor sequences come from a male donor with ankylosing spondylitis.

CDR3 in DNA: TGCAGTGCTAGAGGTTGGGGGGACATGGACACTGAAGCTTTCTTT. It encodes CSARGWGDMDTEAFF. The chain couples TRBV20-1 to TRBJ1-1; D may be TRBD1 (6 bases). CDR3 length equals 15 residues. Germline CDR1 reads DFQATT; CDR2 reads SNEGSKA (reference sequence). Trimming removed 1 base at V and 3 bases at J, with 15 bases between.

The gene calls are TRBV20-1 and TRBJ2-2, with D perhaps matching TRBD2 (6 bases). This CDR3 has 14 residues. Germline CDR1 DFQATT, CDR2 SNEGSKA (reference sequence). V lost 1 base and J 7 bases, leaving 13 bases between the germline ends. Written as DNA, the CDR3 is TGCAGTGCTAGAGTCCCCCTGCGGGGCGGGGAGCTGTTTTTT. Translation gives CSARVPLRGGELFF.

The gene calls are TRBV20-1 and TRBJ1-2; D remains ambiguous. The CDR3 loop spans 14 amino acids. Germline V CDR1 and CDR2: DFQATT, SNEGSKA (reference sequence). The V end was cut by 0 bases, the J end by 0 bases, with 8 bases between. In DNA, the CDR3 is TGCAGTGCTAGAGACAGAACAGCTAACTATGGCTACACCTTC. It specifies CSARDRTANYGYTF.

This sequence joins TRBV5-1 and TRBJ1-5; 7 bases are a match to TRBD1. CDR3 length equals 15 residues. Germline loops: CDR1 SGHRS, CDR2 YFSETQ. The junction had 10 bases not matched to a gene; V was cut back by 4 bases and J by 6 bases. The CDR3 DNA sequence: TGCGCCAGCAGCCCCTCGACAGGGTTGAGTCAGCCCCAGCATTTT. Encoded protein: CASSPSTGLSQPQHF.

CDR3 in DNA: TGTGCCAGCAGACAACCGGGACTATCGAGCTCCTACGAGCAGTACTTC. This encodes CASRQPGLSSSYEQYF. The chain links TRBV27 to TRBJ2-7; TRBD2 matches at 7 bases. Germline V gene data show CDR1 as MNHEY and CDR2 as SMNVEV (reference sequence). The CDR3 covers 16 residues. Trimming at V came to 6 bases and at J to 0 bases, leaving 11 bases not matched to a gene.

This clonotype has at least ten counts. The rearrangement links TRBV4-1 to TRBJ1-5; 9 positions agree with TRBD1. The CDR3 spans 16 residues. Germline loops: CDR1 MGHRA, CDR2 YSYEKL. V was clipped by 2 bases and J by 4 bases; unmatched bases: 6. As DNA, the CDR3 is TGCGCCAGCAGCCAAAGATCTGGGACAGGGAATCAGCCCCAGCATTTT. This encodes CASSQRSGTGNQPQHF.

This rearrangement joins TRBV30 to TRBJ1-2; no clear D gene. V lost 1 base to trimming and J lost 9 bases, with 15 bases between them. The CDR3 extends over 13 amino acids. Per the germline V gene, CDR1 is GTSNPN and CDR2 is SVGIG (reference sequence). The CDR3 spells CAWSGSSAWRYTF. The CDR3 DNA follows: TGTGCCTGGAGTGGGAGCTCCGCATGGCGCTACACCTTC.

This clonotype was seen only a few times. The CDR3 nucleotides are TGTGCCAGCACCCTTTTCGCGGGGGAGACCCAGTACTTC. Amino acids: CASTLFAGETQYF. J is TRBJ2-5 and V is TRBV12-3 or TRBV12-4; a possible D gene is TRBD2 (6 bases). V lost 7 bases, J lost 5 bases, and 14 bases lay in between. The CDR3 is made up of 13 amino acids.

This clonotype was recorded at least ten times. The J gene is TRBJ2-3, the V gene TRBV12-3 or TRBV12-4; tentatively, D is TRBD2 (6 bases). V was cut by 6 bases and J by 3 bases, with 7 bases left in between. The CDR3 extends over 12 amino acids. CDR3 DNA sequence: TGTGCCAGCAGCCGGGGGACAGATACGCAGTATTTT. Translation: CASSRGTDTQYF.

The V gene is TRBV7-8, the J gene TRBJ1-1; the match to TRBD1 covers 9 bases. Germline V CDR1 and CDR2: SGHVS, FQNEAQ. Germline trimming cut 3 bases from V and 11 bases from J; bases unmatched to any gene: 10. CDR3 length equals 14 residues. In nucleotides, the CDR3 is TGTGCCAGCAGCTTGGGGACAGGGCACGATTGGGCTTTCTTT. Residues: CASSLGTGHDWAFF.

The gene calls are TRBV10-2 and TRBJ2-3, with D possibly TRBD1 on 6 matching bases. The V gene lost 8 bases and the J gene lost 0 bases, with 12 bases spanning the gap. Germline assignment: CDR1 WSHSY and CDR2 SAAADI. The CDR3 runs to 14 residues. The CDR3 spells CASGTGPSTDTQYF. For the CDR3, the DNA is TGCGCCAGCGGAACAGGGCCCAGCACAGATACGCAGTATTTT.

This clonotype was detected only a few times. The rearrangement uses TRBV29-1 and TRBJ2-5, with 7 bases fitting TRBD1. CDR1 is SQVTM, CDR2 ANQGSEA, per germline. The CDR3 consists of 12 residues. The ends lost 7 bases at V and 2 bases at J; junction bases unmatched: 4. The CDR3 bases are TGCAGCGGTGGGACAGATCAAGAGACCCAGTACTTC. Protein sequence: CSGGTDQETQYF.

This clonotype has only a few counts. The chain uses TRBV5-5 and TRBJ1-1; maybe TRBD1 (6 bases). The V end was cut by 3 bases, the J end by 3 bases, with 9 bases between. The CDR3 loop spans 13 amino acids. In germline, CDR1 is SGHKS, CDR2 YYEKEE (reference sequence). CDR3 residues: CASSWRGDTEAFF. The CDR3 DNA reads as TGTGCCAGCAGCTGGAGGGGGGACACTGAAGCTTTCTTT.

This clonotype was seen a few times. The J gene is TRBJ1-5, the V gene TRBV2; tentatively, D is TRBD1 (6 bases). The germline V gene has CDR1 SNHLY and CDR2 FYNNEI. This CDR3 is 13 amino acids long. The V end was cut by 7 bases, the J end by 5 bases, with 12 bases between. The CDR3 nucleotides read TGTGCCAGCACCCATGCAGGGGATCAGCCCCAGCATTTT. Its translation is CASTHAGDQPQHF.

This clonotype turned up a few times. The V gene is TRBV20-1, the J gene TRBJ1-4, with a tentative D call TRBD1 (5 bases). The CDR3 has 14 amino acids. V was clipped by 0 bases and J by 7 bases, with 12 bases between them. Per germline, CDR1 DFQATT and CDR2 SNEGSKA (reference sequence). CDR3 sequence reads: CSAREGDLGEKLFF. DNA for the CDR3: TGCAGTGCTAGAGAGGGGGATCTCGGTGAAAAACTGTTTTTT.